The 23 T cell receptor beta chains in this list originate from one sample, sequenced in a study of blood T cell repertoires in COVID-19. The protocol was immunoSEQ multiplex PCR, while the TCRdb copy is restricted to in-frame clones and leaves out a portion. Of 140,000 to 150,000 clones in the sample, 80% were seen once. The sequenced sample was peripheral blood. The receptor set was obtained from a man aged 70-80 years who had recovered from COVID-19.

The chain joins TRBV3-1 (or the pseudogene TRBV3-2) to TRBJ1-1; D possibly corresponds to TRBD1 (5 bases). V lost 2 bases and J 1 base, leaving 5 bases between the germline ends. Per germline, CDR1 LGHDT and CDR2 YNNKEL (reference sequence). The CDR3 is 13 amino acids. CDR3 nucleotide sequence: TGTGCCAGCAGCCAACAGGGGAACACTGAAGCTTTCTTT. Encoded protein: CASSQQGNTEAFF.

This chain links TRBV18 with TRBJ1-4; TRBD1 might be the D (6 bases). V lost 3 bases and J 0 bases, leaving 11 bases between the germline ends. This CDR3 is 16 amino acids long. CDR1 is KGHSH, CDR2 LQKENI, per germline. In DNA form, the CDR3 reads TGTGCCAGCTCACCCCTACGACAGGCAACTAATGAAAAACTGTTTTTT. Protein: CASSPLRQATNEKLFF.

This clone was counted between two and nine times. This chain links TRBV18 with TRBJ2-7; weak D call: TRBD2 (5 bases). Looked up from germline, CDR1 is KGHSH and CDR2 is LQKENI. The V and J ends lost 2 bases and 0 bases respectively, with 11 bases between them. The CDR3 is 15 residues long. The CDR3 reads CASSPVDLASYEQYF. The CDR3 DNA reads TGTGCCAGCTCACCAGTTGACCTAGCCTCCTACGAGCAGTACTTC.

The gene calls are TRBV5-6 and TRBJ2-5; possible D gene TRBD2, 6 bases. CDR1 and CDR2 (germline): SGHDT, YYEEEE. The CDR3 covers 15 residues. The V end lost 0 bases, the J end lost 1 base, and 10 bases lay between the germline ends. As DNA, the CDR3 is TGTGCCAGCAGCTTGGGCGGGGAGTTCCAAGAGACCCAGTACTTC. The encoded protein is CASSLGGEFQETQYF.

The J gene is TRBJ1-6, the V gene TRBV11-2; TRBD1 matches at 7 bases. J gave up 10 bases and V 5 bases, and 8 bases lay outside the gene matches. The CDR3 totals 14 residues. Looked up from germline, CDR1 is SGHAT and CDR2 is FQNNGV. The CDR3 is CASSRDSFGSPLHF. The CDR3 nucleotides are TGTGCCAGCAGCCGGGACAGTTTTGGGTCACCCCTCCACTTT. The full variable domain, its missing parts supplied by reference TRBV11-2 and TRBJ1-6, is EAGVAQSPRYKIIEKRQSVAFWCNPISGHATLYWYQQILGQGPKLLIQFQNNGVVDDSQLPKDRFSAERLKGVDSTLKIQPAKLEDSAVYLCASSRDSFGSPLHFGNGTRLTVT.

The gene calls are TRBV27 and TRBJ2-2; TRBD2 agrees at 13 bases. Germline-derived CDR1 and CDR2 are MNHEY and SMNVEV (reference sequence). This CDR3 contains 18 residues. V lost 0 bases, J lost 7 bases, and 8 bases stayed unmatched. The CDR3 DNA reads as TGTGCCAGCAGTTTATCCTCCAGGACTAGCGGGAGATACGGGGAGCTGTTTTTT. Protein product: CASSLSSRTSGRYGELFF.

The count of this clone is one. The chain uses TRBV7-6 and TRBJ2-7; the match to TRBD2 covers 11 bases. The CDR3 is made up of 15 amino acids. Per germline, CDR1 SGHVS and CDR2 FNYEAQ. V gave up 1 base and J gave up 4 bases; unmatched junction bases: 3. CDR3: CASSLGSSGGYEQYF. The CDR3 bases are TGTGCCAGCAGCTTAGGATCTAGCGGGGGGTACGAGCAGTACTTC.

J is TRBJ2-3 and V is TRBV9, with TRBD2 matching 7 bases. With 0 bases clipped from V and 3 bases from J, the junction kept 10 bases outside the gene matches. The CDR3 contains 17 residues. Germline lookup yields CDR1 SGDLS and CDR2 YYNGEE. The CDR3 DNA reads as TGTGCCAGCAGCGTAGACGGGGGGAGGGCCTTTACAGATACGCAGTATTTT. It specifies CASSVDGGRAFTDTQYF.

This sequence joins TRBV10-3 and TRBJ2-2, with 8 positions matching TRBD1. The CDR3 sequence is 13 residues long. V dropped 9 bases and J dropped 7; count of bases not matched to a gene: 7. CDR1 is ENHRY and CDR2 is SYGVKD in the germline V gene. In nucleotides, the CDR3 is TGTGCCATTCATACAGGGGGGAACGGGGAGCTGTTTTTT. Its translation: CAIHTGGNGELFF.

This clone was counted only a few times. For the CDR3, the DNA is TGTGCCAGCAGAAAGGGGGCAGGGGAGGGCTACACCTTC. Translation gives CASRKGAGEGYTF. V usage is TRBV12-3 or TRBV12-4 and J usage is TRBJ1-2; 7 nucleotides agree with TRBD1. Trimming took 6 bases from V and 8 from J; bases not matched to a gene: 9. There are 13 residues in the CDR3.

This clone was counted a single time. V is TRBV19 and J is TRBJ2-5, with 9 bases lining up with TRBD1. Germline CDR1 and CDR2: LNHDA and SQIVND (reference sequence). After removal of 6 bases from V and 5 bases from J, the junction contained 7 bases not matched to a gene. This CDR3 is 14 amino acids long. The CDR3: CASRTTGGRETQYF. In DNA form, the CDR3 reads TGTGCCAGTAGAACAACAGGGGGCAGGGAGACCCAGTACTTC.

V is TRBV10-2 and J is TRBJ1-1, with 9 bases aligning to TRBD1. V gave up 10 bases and J gave up 5 bases; unmatched junction bases: 11. Germline V gene sequence: CDR1 WSHSY, CDR2 SAAADI. The CDR3 covers 14 residues. This CDR3 reads CATRGTGKVTEAFF. The CDR3 coding sequence is TGCGCCACCCGAGGGACAGGGAAGGTAACTGAAGCTTTCTTT.

V gene TRBV7-2 combines with J gene TRBJ1-1, with TRBD1 matching over 9 bases. V lost 5 bases, J lost 7 bases, and 5 bases stayed unmatched. Germline V CDR1 and CDR2: SGHTA, FQGNSA. The CDR3 is 13 amino acids. The CDR3 DNA reads as TGTGCCAGCAGCGTAGGACAGGGGAATGAAGCTTTCTTT. Translating it yields CASSVGQGNEAFF.

The rearrangement links TRBV7-6 to TRBJ2-7, with D unclear. CDR3 length: 13 amino acids. Deletions cut 3 bases from V and 2 bases from J, with 8 bases between. CDR1 is SGHVS and CDR2 is FNYEAQ in the germline V gene. CDR3 DNA: TGTGCCAGCAGCTTCGGCCAGGCCTACGAGCAGTACTTC. This gives the protein CASSFGQAYEQYF.

The genes are TRBV7-8 and TRBJ1-2; a possible D gene is TRBD1 (5 bases). Germline CDR1 and CDR2: SGHVS and FQNEAQ. V was cut by 5 bases and J by 8 bases, with 15 bases left in between. The CDR3 contains 13 residues. The CDR3 here is CASSPTVDVGYTF. For the CDR3, the DNA is TGTGCCAGCAGCCCGACAGTCGACGTAGGCTACACCTTC.

The gene calls are TRBV18 and TRBJ1-1; D uncertain. The CDR3 has 17 residues. Trimming left V 6 bases short and J 0 bases short, with 20 bases between. Germline V lookup: CDR1 KGHSH, CDR2 LQKENI. The CDR3: CASSLRWEGSMNTEAFF. The CDR3 nucleotides are TGTGCCAGCTCTCTCAGATGGGAGGGTTCCATGAACACTGAAGCTTTCTTT.

J is TRBJ1-2 and V is TRBV6-5; possible D gene TRBD1, 5 bases. Germline CDR1 MNHEY, CDR2 SVGAGI. The CDR3 consists of 11 residues. Trimming cost V 6 bases and J 6 bases, with 8 bases left between them. Here the CDR3 reads CASRKGDGYTF. The CDR3 DNA follows: TGTGCCAGCAGGAAAGGGGATGGCTACACCTTC.

V gene TRBV3-1 (or the pseudogene TRBV3-2) combines with J gene TRBJ2-5; D gene ambiguous. V lost 0 bases and J 0 bases, leaving 8 bases between the germline ends. This CDR3 is built from 15 residues. The germline CDR1 and CDR2 sequences are LGHDT and YNNKEL (reference sequence). The CDR3 sequence: CASSQDGQYQETQYF. In DNA, the CDR3 is TGTGCCAGCAGCCAAGATGGGCAGTACCAAGAGACCCAGTACTTC.

This sequence joins TRBV5-6 and TRBJ1-4; 7 bases agree with TRBD1. V lost 1 base and J lost 4; bases outside the gene matches: 7. Germline CDR1 is SGHDT and CDR2 is YYEEEE. The length of the CDR3 is 16 residues. As DNA, the CDR3 is TGTGCCAGCAGCTTGAGCAGGGACAGCTATAATGAAAAACTGTTTTTT. Translation: CASSLSRDSYNEKLFF.

The gene calls are TRBV6-5 and TRBJ1-2, with D possibly TRBD1 on 5 matching bases. Between the trimmed V and J ends, which lost 0 bases and 0 bases, there was a span of 8 bases. The germline V gene has CDR1 MNHEY and CDR2 SVGAGI. The CDR3 sequence is 15 residues long. The CDR3 coding sequence is TGTGCCAGCAGTTACTCGGAGGGGTCTAACTATGGCTACACCTTC. Protein: CASSYSEGSNYGYTF.

The chain recombines TRBV7-2 with TRBJ2-7; 10 nucleotides line up with TRBD2. Germline V gene sequence: CDR1 SGHTA, CDR2 FQGNSA. Trimming removed 1 base from V and 6 bases from J; junction bases left unmatched: 3. The CDR3 is 14 residues long. The CDR3 sequence is CASSLGLAGAEQYF. CDR3 sequence (DNA): TGTGCCAGCAGCTTAGGTCTAGCGGGAGCCGAGCAGTACTTC.

This chain links TRBV6-6 with TRBJ2-3, with a weak D call TRBD2 (5 bases). Trimming removed 6 bases from V and 5 bases from J, with 9 bases in between. The CDR3 is 12 amino acids. Per germline, CDR1 MNHNY and CDR2 SVGAGI (reference sequence). CDR3 residues: CASSPGRDTQYF. CDR3 sequence (DNA): TGTGCCAGCAGCCCTGGGAGAGATACGCAGTATTTT.

The V gene is TRBV28, the J gene TRBJ2-1; possible D gene TRBD2, 7 bases. There are 14 residues in the CDR3. The germline CDR1 and CDR2 sequences are MDHEN and SYDVKM. The V and J ends lost 6 bases and 7 bases respectively, with 16 bases between them. CDR3 loop: CASSEGGGRNEQFF. The CDR3 nucleotides are TGTGCCAGCAGCGAAGGGGGGGGACGGAATGAGCAGTTCTTC.